This T cell receptor (beta chain) was observed in a study of T cells in Graves' hyperthyroidism and ophthalmopathy (dated by TCRdb to the late 2010s). General notes on the study: Peripheral blood samples were taken at the time of initial diagnosis, prior to any treatment. TCR V-J signatures able to tell the groups apart were searched for in a discovery cohort of around 95 patients, of whom more than 40 had Graves' ophthalmopathy and roughly 57 had stable Graves' hyperthyroidism. Prospective prediction of ophthalmopathy was tested in an independent validation cohort consisting of about 20 hyperthyroidism patients and around 16 patients who later progressed to ophthalmopathy. The roughly 91 discovery patients were randomly divided into training and test sets at a 7:3 ratio. The study also compared thyroid tissue and blood T-cell repertoires from more than 5 Graves' hyperthyroidism patients. After blood sampling, hyperthyroidism patients were treated with methimazole at a starting dose of 30 mg daily, and ophthalmopathy patients were treated with high-dose intravenous methylprednisolone. According to the paper, TCR Vbeta CDR3 sequencing was carried out on around 140 peripheral blood samples, which came from fewer than 50 ophthalmopathy, around 74 hyperthyroidism and approximately 17 progressor patients. General study outcomes and caveats: A 13 V-J signature model separated ophthalmopathy from stable hyperthyroidism, with over 85% sensitivity and 81.08% specificity in cross-validation and 80%/75% in testing. Sample size was not statistically predetermined, and blinding of investigators to group allocation was not performed. In validation, progression to ophthalmopathy was predicted by the model with around 71% sensitivity and around 75% specificity, a median of around 6.5 months before onset. Blood samples also contained most of the expanded thyroid clonotypes (frequency above 0.001), which suggests that blood repertoires may reflect thyroid immune responses.

TCR beta CDR3 regions were amplified from RNA transcripts. The TCR CDR3 was subjected to a first round of RT-PCR using the HTBI primer set and the Qiagen OneStep RT-PCR kit. The libraries were constructed in a second round of multiplex PCR and then size-selected and purified. Sequencing of the libraries was done on an Illumina HiSeq2000 using paired-end 100 bp reads. In the source study's methods: SOAPnuke was used to process the raw data, with reads discarded if the reads contained adapters or uncalled bases, had a mean Phred below 15, or lacked an exact constant-primer or identifier match. COPE v1.2.5 was used to merge high-quality paired reads, and clonotypes were defined as unique nucleotide sequences. MiTCR v1.1 was used to align the clonotypes against IMGT TRBV, TRBD and TRBJ reference segments. The analysis included only V-J combinations with a frequency above 0.0001, which together covered around 99% of the repertoires. The TCS score was defined as F50 (clonal expansion) divided by E x V (chaos), with BLOSUM62-based TCRdist calculated between CDR3 peptides within each V-J. Welch's t-statistics and random forest reduced fewer than 600 V-J features to 10 to 15, which were used in a naive Bayes classifier (R e1071). The public reads were quality trimmed at Q25 with fastp and then assembled into clones with MiXCR by TCRdb, keeping productive beta chains. Every distinct CDR3 protein forms one entry, paired with its most common genes and DNA. None of the V and J calls come from the authors' own analysis; TCRdb made them. This sample comprises roughly 380,000 distinct CDR3 sequences, approximately 20% of them detected only once. The ten largest clones take up about 4% of the sample.

This clonotype was detected many times. Its antigen is still unknown. No much larger clonotype is one base removed from it; base qualities were not supplied. Stable Graves' hyperthyroidism was defined as the absence of progression to ophthalmopathy over 18 months of follow-up. Hyperthyroidism patients were newly diagnosed, with disease duration under 2 months, and aged 18 to 65 years. Exclusion was applied to patients with uncontrolled infections, other autoimmune diseases, pregnancy or lactation. Diagnoses relied on clinical symptoms, serum thyroxine and TRAb, thyroid ultrasound and orbital computed tomography. PBMCs were separated from 7.5 to 10 ml of fresh peripheral blood using Ficoll-Paque density gradient centrifugation. Total RNA was extracted with Trizol reagent, and quality was checked on an Agilent 2100 Bioanalyzer. The cysteine opens and the phenylalanine closes a CDR3 of 16 amino acids. Only the CDR3 DNA is retained, 48 bases long and in frame from the first base. From the germline V gene, CDR1 is MGHDK and CDR2 is SYGVNS. Trimming at the junction amounts to 2 bases on V and 4 bases on J, and the germline ends lie 17 bases apart.

Input material: blood. The TCR sequence derives from a young woman with Graves' hyperthyroidism. Rearrangement joined TRBV25-1 to TRBJ2-5, with an unclear D gene assignment. The CDR3 reads as follows: CASSELGSGRGETQYF. The nucleotide sequence reads TGTGCCAGCAGTGAACTCGGATCGGGCAGAGGAGAGACCCAGTACTTC.